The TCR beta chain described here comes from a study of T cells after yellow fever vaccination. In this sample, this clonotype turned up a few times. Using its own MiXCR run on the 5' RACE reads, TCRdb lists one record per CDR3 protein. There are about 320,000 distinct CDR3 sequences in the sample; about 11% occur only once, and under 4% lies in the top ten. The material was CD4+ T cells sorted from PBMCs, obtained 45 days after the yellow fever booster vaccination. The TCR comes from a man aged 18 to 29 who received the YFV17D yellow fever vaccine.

This CDR3 reads CSAPSTGTGHNEQFF. Written as DNA, the CDR3 is TGCAGTGCCCCGAGTACCGGGACAGGGCACAATGAGCAGTTCTTC. The chain uses TRBV20-1 and TRBJ2-1; 9 nucleotides line up with TRBD1. V lost 6 bases to trimming and J lost 5 bases; unmatched junction nucleotides: 11. The CDR3 contains 15 residues. Germline lookup yields CDR1 DFQATT and CDR2 SNEGSKA (reference sequence).